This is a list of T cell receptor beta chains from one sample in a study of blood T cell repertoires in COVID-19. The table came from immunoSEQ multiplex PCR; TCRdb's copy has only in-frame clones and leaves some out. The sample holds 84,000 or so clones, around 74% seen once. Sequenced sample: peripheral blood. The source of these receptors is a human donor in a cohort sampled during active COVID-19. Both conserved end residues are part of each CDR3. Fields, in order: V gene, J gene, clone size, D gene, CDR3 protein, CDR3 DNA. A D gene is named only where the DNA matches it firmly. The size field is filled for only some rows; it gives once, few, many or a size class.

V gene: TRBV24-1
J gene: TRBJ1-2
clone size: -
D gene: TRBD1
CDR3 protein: CATSAGTGDDYGYTF
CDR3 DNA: TGTGCCACCAGTGCGGGGACAGGGGATGATTATGGCTACACCTTC

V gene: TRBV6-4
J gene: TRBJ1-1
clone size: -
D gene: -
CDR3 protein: CASSEARNTEAFF
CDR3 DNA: TGTGCCAGCAGTGAGGCCAGAAACACTGAAGCTTTCTTT

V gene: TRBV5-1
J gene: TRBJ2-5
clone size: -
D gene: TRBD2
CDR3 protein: CASSALAGDQETQYF
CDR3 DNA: TGCGCCAGCAGCGCCTTAGCGGGGGATCAAGAGACCCAGTACTTC

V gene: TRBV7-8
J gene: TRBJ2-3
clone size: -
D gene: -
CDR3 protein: CASSPGGTGGKDTQYF
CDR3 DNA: TGTGCCAGCAGCCCCGGGGGGACAGGAGGAAAAGATACGCAGTATTTT

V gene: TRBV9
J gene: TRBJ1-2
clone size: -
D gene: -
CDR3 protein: CASSGGFYGYTF
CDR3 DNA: TGTGCCAGCAGTGGGGGGTTCTATGGCTACACCTTC

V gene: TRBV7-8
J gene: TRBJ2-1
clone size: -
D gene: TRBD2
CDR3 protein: CASRKLAGDYNEQFF
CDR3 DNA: TGTGCCAGCAGAAAACTAGCGGGGGACTACAATGAGCAGTTCTTC

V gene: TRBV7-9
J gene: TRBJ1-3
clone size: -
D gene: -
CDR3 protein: CASSPAGTPGTRNTIYF
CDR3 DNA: TGTGCCAGCAGCCCCGCCGGGACTCCGGGGACGCGAAACACCATATATTTT

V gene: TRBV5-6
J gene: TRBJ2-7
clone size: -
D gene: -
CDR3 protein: CASSPRPGEQYF
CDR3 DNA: TGTGCCAGCAGCCCGCGGCCGGGGGAGCAGTACTTC

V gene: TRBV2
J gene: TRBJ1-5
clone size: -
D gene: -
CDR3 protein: CASSDNRGNQPQHF
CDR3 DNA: TGTGCCAGCAGTGACAATCGGGGCAATCAGCCCCAGCATTTT

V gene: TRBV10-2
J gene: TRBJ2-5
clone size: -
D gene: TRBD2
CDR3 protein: CASSEPSGLAGEVTQYF
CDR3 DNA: TGCGCCAGCAGTGAGCCGTCGGGACTAGCGGGGGAGGTGACCCAGTACTTC

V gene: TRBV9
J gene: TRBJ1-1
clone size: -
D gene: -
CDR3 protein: CASSPALGGTEAFF
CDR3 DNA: TGTGCCAGCAGCCCAGCCCTGGGGGGGACTGAAGCTTTCTTT

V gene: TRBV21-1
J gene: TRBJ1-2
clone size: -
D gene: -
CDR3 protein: CASSPWAGGPGYNYGYTF
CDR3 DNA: TGTGCCAGCAGCCCCTGGGCAGGGGGGCCCGGGTACAACTATGGCTACACCTTC

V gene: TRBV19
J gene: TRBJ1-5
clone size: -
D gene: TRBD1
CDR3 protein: CATKDRGDQPQHF
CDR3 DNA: TGTGCCACTAAGGACAGGGGGGATCAGCCCCAGCATTTT

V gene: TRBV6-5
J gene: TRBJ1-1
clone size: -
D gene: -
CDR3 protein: CASKEAGKNTEAFF
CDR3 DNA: TGTGCCAGCAAAGAGGCAGGGAAGAACACTGAAGCTTTCTTT

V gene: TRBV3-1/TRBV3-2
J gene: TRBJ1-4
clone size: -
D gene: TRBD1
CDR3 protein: CASRRTGASNEKLFF
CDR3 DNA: TGTGCCAGCCGGCGTACAGGGGCGTCTAATGAAAAACTGTTTTTT

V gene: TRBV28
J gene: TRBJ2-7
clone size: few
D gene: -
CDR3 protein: CASSIREAPAYEQYF
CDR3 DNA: TGTGCCAGCAGTATACGTGAGGCCCCGGCTTACGAGCAGTACTTC

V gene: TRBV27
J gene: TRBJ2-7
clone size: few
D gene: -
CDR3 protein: CASRSIGEIYEQYF
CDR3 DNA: TGTGCCAGCAGATCAATCGGGGAGATTTACGAGCAGTACTTC

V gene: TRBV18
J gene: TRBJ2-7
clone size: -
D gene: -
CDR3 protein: CASSPSWPRGKQYF
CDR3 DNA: TGTGCCAGCTCACCATCCTGGCCCAGGGGAAAACAGTACTTC

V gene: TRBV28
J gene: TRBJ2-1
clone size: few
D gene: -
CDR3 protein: CATQGAPAYGGRQNEQFF
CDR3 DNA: TGTGCCACCCAAGGGGCTCCGGCCTATGGGGGCCGCCAGAATGAGCAGTTCTTC

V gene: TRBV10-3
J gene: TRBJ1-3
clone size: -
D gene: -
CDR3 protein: CAISVSGDAGNTIYF
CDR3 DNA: TGTGCCATCAGTGTCTCGGGTGATGCTGGAAACACCATATATTTT

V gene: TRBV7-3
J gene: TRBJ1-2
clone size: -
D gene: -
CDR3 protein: CASSPTGTYGYTF
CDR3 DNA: TGTGCCAGCAGCCCCACAGGGACCTATGGCTACACCTTC

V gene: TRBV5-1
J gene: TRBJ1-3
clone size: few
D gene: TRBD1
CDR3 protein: CASSLQGEDTIYF
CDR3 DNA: TGCGCCAGCAGCTTACAGGGGGAAGACACCATATATTTT

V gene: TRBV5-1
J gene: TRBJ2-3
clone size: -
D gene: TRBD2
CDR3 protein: CASSLAGTSGGATDTQYF
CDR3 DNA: TGCGCCAGCAGCTTGGCCGGGACTAGCGGGGGGGCCACAGATACGCAGTATTTT

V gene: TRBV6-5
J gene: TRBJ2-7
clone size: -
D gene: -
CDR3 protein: CASTSRPGVGEQYF
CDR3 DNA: TGTGCCAGCACCTCCAGGCCGGGAGTAGGGGAGCAGTACTTC

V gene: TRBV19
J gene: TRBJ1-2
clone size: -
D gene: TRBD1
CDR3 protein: CASTPTGGHGYTF
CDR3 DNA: TGTGCCAGTACCCCGACAGGGGGACATGGCTACACCTTC

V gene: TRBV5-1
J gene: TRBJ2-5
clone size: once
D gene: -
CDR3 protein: CASSVTGTSEETQYF
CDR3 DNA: TGCGCCAGCAGCGTCACCGGGACTTCAGAAGAGACCCAGTACTTC

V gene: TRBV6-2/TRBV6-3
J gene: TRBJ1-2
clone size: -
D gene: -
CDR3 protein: CASSYFAGDGYTF
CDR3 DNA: TGTGCCAGCAGTTACTTCGCAGGGGATGGCTACACCTTC

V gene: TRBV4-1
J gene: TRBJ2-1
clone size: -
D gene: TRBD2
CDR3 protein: CASSQATSGGWYEQFF
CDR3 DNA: TGCGCCAGCAGCCAAGCCACTAGCGGGGGGTGGTATGAGCAGTTCTTC

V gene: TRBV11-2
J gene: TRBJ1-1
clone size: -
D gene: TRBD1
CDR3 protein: CASSLDDRGRSTEAFF
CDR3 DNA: TGTGCCAGCAGCTTAGATGACAGGGGAAGGAGCACTGAAGCTTTCTTT

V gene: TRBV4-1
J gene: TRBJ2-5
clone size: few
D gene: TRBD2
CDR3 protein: CASSHPRLAGTETQYF
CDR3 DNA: TGCGCCAGCAGCCATCCCCGACTAGCGGGGACGGAGACCCAGTACTTC

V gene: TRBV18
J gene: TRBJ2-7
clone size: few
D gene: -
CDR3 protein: CASSPRTPYEQYF
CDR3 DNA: TGTGCCAGCTCACCTCGGACACCCTACGAGCAGTACTTC

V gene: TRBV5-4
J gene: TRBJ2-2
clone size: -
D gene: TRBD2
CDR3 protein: CASSLWGLAAHNTGELFF
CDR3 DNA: TGTGCCAGCAGCTTGTGGGGACTAGCGGCCCACAACACCGGGGAGCTGTTTTTT

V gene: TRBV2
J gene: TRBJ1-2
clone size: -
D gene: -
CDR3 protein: CASIRQSPANYGYTF
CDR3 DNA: TGTGCCAGCATTCGACAGAGCCCAGCTAACTATGGCTACACCTTC

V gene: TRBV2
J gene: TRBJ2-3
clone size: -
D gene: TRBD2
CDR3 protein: CASREGLAVLTDTQYF
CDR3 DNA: TGTGCCAGCCGAGAGGGACTAGCGGTTCTAACAGATACGCAGTATTTT

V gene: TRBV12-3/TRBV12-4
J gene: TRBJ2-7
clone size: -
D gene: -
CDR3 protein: CASTAGQIYEQYF
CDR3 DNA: TGTGCCAGCACGGCGGGACAGATCTACGAGCAGTACTTC

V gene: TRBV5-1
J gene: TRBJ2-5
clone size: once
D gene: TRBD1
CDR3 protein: CASSPGTGGETQYF
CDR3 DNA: TGCGCCAGCAGCCCGGGGACAGGAGGAGAGACCCAGTACTTC

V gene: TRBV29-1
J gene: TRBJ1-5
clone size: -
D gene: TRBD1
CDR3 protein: CSVVAWRDRASQPQHF
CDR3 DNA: TGCAGCGTTGTAGCCTGGCGGGACAGGGCGAGTCAGCCCCAGCATTTT

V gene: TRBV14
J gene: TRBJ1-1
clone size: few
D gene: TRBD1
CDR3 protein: CASSHINQGQPGAFF
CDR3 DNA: TGTGCCAGCAGCCACATAAACCAGGGACAGCCAGGCGCTTTCTTT

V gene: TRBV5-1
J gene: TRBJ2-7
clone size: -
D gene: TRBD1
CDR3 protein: CASSPGTEAYEQYF
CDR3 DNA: TGCGCCAGCAGCCCGGGGACAGAGGCCTACGAGCAGTACTTC

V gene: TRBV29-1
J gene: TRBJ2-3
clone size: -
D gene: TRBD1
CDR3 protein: CSVNGAGTGGTDTQYF
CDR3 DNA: TGCAGCGTGAATGGAGCCGGGACAGGGGGCACAGATACGCAGTATTTT

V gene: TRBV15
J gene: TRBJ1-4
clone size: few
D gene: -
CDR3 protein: CATSRDSLATNEKLFF
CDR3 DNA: TGTGCCACCAGCAGAGATTCACTGGCAACTAATGAAAAACTGTTTTTT

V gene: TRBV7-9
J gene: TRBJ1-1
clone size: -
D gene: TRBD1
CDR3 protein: CASSAPVDRELNTEAFF
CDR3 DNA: TGTGCCAGCAGCGCCCCTGTGGACAGGGAGTTGAACACTGAAGCTTTCTTT

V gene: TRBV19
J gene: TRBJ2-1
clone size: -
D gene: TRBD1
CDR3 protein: CASKAGGQGHYNEQFF
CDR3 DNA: TGTGCCAGTAAGGCGGGGGGACAGGGGCATTACAATGAGCAGTTCTTC

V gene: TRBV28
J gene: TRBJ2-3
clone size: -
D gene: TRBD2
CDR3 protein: CASSLAGGYTDTQYF
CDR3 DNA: TGTGCCAGCAGCCTAGCGGGGGGATACACAGATACGCAGTATTTT

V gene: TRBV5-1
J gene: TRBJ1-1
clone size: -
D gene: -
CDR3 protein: CASSLVGESTEAFF
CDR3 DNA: TGCGCCAGCAGCTTGGTCGGGGAATCAACCGAAGCTTTCTTT

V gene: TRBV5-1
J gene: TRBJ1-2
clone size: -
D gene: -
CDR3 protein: CASSDRTNYGYTF
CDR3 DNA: TGCGCCAGCAGCGACAGGACTAACTATGGCTACACCTTC

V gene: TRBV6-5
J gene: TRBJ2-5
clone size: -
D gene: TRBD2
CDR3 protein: CALGPGTSQETQYF
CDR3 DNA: TGTGCCCTCGGCCCCGGGACTAGCCAAGAGACCCAGTACTTC

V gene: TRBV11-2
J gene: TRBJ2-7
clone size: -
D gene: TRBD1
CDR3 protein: CASSLVLGQGPYEQYF
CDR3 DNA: TGTGCCAGCAGCTTAGTTTTGGGACAGGGGCCCTACGAGCAGTACTTC

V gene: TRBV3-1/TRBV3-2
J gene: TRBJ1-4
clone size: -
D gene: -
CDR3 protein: CASSQGAGGEKLFF
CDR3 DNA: TGTGCCAGCAGCCAAGGCGCGGGAGGTGAAAAACTGTTTTTT

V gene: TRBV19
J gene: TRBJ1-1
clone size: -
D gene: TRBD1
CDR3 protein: CASSTYGQVMNTEAFF
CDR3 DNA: TGTGCCAGTAGTACCTATGGACAGGTTATGAACACTGAAGCTTTCTTT

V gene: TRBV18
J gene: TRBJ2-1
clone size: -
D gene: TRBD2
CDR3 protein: CASSTGTSGGNEQFF
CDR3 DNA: TGTGCCAGCTCAACCGGGACTAGCGGGGGCAATGAGCAGTTCTTC

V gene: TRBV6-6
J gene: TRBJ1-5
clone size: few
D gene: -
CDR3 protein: CASSYSGGYSNQPQHF
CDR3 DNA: TGTGCCAGCAGTTACTCGGGGGGGTATAGCAATCAGCCCCAGCATTTT

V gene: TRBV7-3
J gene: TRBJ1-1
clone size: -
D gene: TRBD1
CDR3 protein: CASSLNKGAATFF
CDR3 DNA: TGTGCCAGCAGCTTAAATAAGGGGGCCGCGACTTTCTTT

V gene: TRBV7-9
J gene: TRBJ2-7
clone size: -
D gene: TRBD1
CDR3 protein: CASSFSDRGAFHEQYF
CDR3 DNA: TGTGCCAGCAGTTTCTCAGACAGGGGTGCCTTCCACGAGCAGTACTTC

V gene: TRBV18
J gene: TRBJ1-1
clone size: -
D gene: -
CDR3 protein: CASSHLDEGTEAFF
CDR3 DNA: TGTGCCAGCTCACATTTGGACGAGGGAACTGAAGCTTTCTTT

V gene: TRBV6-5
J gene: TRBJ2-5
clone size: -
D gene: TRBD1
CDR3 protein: CASSYRTGGETQYF
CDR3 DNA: TGTGCCAGCAGTTATCGGACAGGGGGAGAGACCCAGTACTTC

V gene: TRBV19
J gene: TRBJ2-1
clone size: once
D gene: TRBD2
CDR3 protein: CASQKRGPYNEQFF
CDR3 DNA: TGTGCCAGTCAGAAGCGGGGGCCGTACAATGAGCAGTTCTTC

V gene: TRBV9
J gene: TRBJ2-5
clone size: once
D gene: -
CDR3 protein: CASSARDSRGQETQYF
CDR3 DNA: TGTGCCAGCAGCGCCCGGGACTCAAGGGGCCAAGAGACCCAGTACTTC